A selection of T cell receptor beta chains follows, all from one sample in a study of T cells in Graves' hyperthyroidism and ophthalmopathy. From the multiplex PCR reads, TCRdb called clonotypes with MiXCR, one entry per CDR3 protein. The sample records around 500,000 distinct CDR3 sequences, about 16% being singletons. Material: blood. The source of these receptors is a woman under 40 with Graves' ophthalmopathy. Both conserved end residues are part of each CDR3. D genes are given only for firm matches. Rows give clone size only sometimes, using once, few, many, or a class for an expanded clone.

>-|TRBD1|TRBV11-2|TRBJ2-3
CASSLYGQGTDTQYF
TGTGCCAGCAGCTTATACGGACAGGGCACAGATACGCAGTATTTT
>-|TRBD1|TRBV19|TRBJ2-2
CASSFSGTGFFTGELFF
TGTGCCAGTAGTTTCTCCGGGACAGGGTTTTTCACCGGGGAGCTGTTTTTT
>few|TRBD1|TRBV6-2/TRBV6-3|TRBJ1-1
CASSYSGQGASEAFF
TGTGCCAGCAGTTACTCGGGGCAGGGGGCCTCTGAAGCTTTCTTT
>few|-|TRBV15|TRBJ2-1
CATSRPLPGHGFGGEQFF
TGTGCCACCAGCAGACCTCTTCCGGGACACGGATTTGGGGGTGAGCAGTTCTTC
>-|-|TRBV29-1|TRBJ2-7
CSVGRDYEQYF
TGCAGCGTGGGACGGGACTACGAGCAGTACTTC
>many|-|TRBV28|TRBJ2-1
CASSFTGFSYNEQFF
TGTGCCAGCAGCTTCACAGGGTTCTCCTACAATGAGCAGTTCTTC
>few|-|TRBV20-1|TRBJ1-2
CSARVGVSRNYGYTF
TGCAGTGCTAGAGTGGGGGTTTCCCGAAACTATGGCTACACCTTC
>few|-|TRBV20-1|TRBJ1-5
CSARLPGARGNQPQHF
TGCAGTGCTAGATTGCCGGGGGCGAGGGGCAATCAGCCCCAGCATTTT
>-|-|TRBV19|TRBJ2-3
CASNRAPSTDTQYF
TGTGCCAGTAACAGGGCTCCTAGCACAGATACGCAGTATTTT
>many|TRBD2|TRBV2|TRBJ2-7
CASKLAGDYEQYF
TGTGCCAGCAAACTAGCGGGGGACTACGAGCAGTACTTC
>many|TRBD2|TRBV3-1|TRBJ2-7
CASQAGTFSYEQYF
TGTGCCAGCCAAGCGGGGACCTTCTCCTACGAGCAGTACTTC
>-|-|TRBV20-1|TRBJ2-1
CSAPNAGSYNEQFF
TGCAGTGCCCCGAACGCGGGCTCCTACAATGAGCAGTTCTTC
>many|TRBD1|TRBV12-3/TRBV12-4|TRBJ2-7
CASSPDRAYEQYF
TGTGCCAGCAGTCCCGACAGGGCCTACGAGCAGTACTTC
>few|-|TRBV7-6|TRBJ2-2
CASSPVGRTGELFF
TGTGCCAGCAGCCCAGTAGGGCGGACCGGGGAGCTGTTTTTT
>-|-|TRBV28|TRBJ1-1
CASSFPVGGADTEAFF
TGTGCCAGCAGTTTTCCTGTGGGGGGGGCTGACACTGAAGCTTTCTTT
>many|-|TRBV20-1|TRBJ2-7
CSASSEEQYF
TGCAGTGCCAGTAGCGAGGAGCAGTACTTC